Shown below are 21 T cell receptor beta chains from a single sample sequenced in a study of blood T cell repertoires in COVID-19. Method: immunoSEQ multiplex PCR; TCRdb's copy keeps in-frame clones and lacks some. The sample includes 120,000 to 150,000 clones, approximately 85% of them seen just once. Sample: peripheral blood. The receptors shown here come from a human donor with acute or convalescent COVID-19. The donor label of this sample is uncertain.

The chain carries TRBV7-6 and TRBJ2-5; D possibly corresponds to TRBD1 (5 bases). CDR3 length equals 18 residues. V shed 4 bases and J shed 0 bases, with 21 bases lying between them. The germline gives CDR1 SGHVS, CDR2 FNYEAQ. CDR3 region: CASSYTTPDTLYQETQYF. The CDR3 DNA is TGTGCCAGCAGCTATACTACCCCGGACACGCTGTACCAAGAGACCCAGTACTTC.

The CDR3 sequence: CASSSGTSGGTIYEQYF. The CDR3 DNA reads TGCGCCAGCAGCTCAGGGACTAGCGGGGGAACTATCTACGAGCAGTACTTC. The chain carries TRBV5-1 and TRBJ2-7, with 14 bases fitting TRBD2. The CDR3 is 17 amino acids. Germline CDR1 reads SGHRS; CDR2 reads YFSETQ. J gave up 3 bases and V 3 bases, and 8 bases lay outside the gene matches.

The V and J genes are TRBV7-6 and TRBJ2-4, with 13 positions matching TRBD2. The ends lost 6 bases at V and 0 bases at J; junction bases unmatched: 2. CDR3 length: 16 residues. Germline V CDR1 and CDR2: SGHVS, FNYEAQ. The CDR3: CASRRLAGGAKNIQYF. The CDR3 DNA sequence: TGTGCCAGCAGACGACTAGCGGGGGGAGCCAAAAACATTCAGTACTTC.

J is TRBJ1-4 and V is TRBV30; D possibly corresponds to TRBD1 (5 bases). Trimming cost V 2 bases and J 6 bases, with 16 bases left between them. In germline, CDR1 is GTSNPN, CDR2 SVGIG (reference sequence). This CDR3 comprises 15 residues. CDR3: CAWSPITGFDEKLFF. The CDR3 coding sequence is TGTGCCTGGAGTCCCATTACAGGCTTCGATGAAAAACTGTTTTTT.

V usage is TRBV7-9 and J usage is TRBJ2-7, with TRBD1 identical over 10 bases. Germline CDR1 reads SEHNR; CDR2 reads FQNEAQ (reference sequence). The CDR3 runs 14 residues. Trimming at V came to 5 bases and at J to 5 bases, leaving 6 bases not matched to a gene. The CDR3, as DNA: TGTGCCAGCAGCACCGGGACAGGGGATCACGAGCAGTACTTC. This codes for CASSTGTGDHEQYF.

The V call is TRBV11-3, the J call TRBJ2-5; TRBD2 agrees at 13 bases. This CDR3 has 16 amino acids. Losses at the gene ends were 5 bases for V and 2 bases for J; bases not matched to a gene: 5. Germline V gene lookup returns CDR1 SGHNT and CDR2 YENEEA. CDR3 protein: CASSPGTSGAQETQYF. The CDR3 bases are TGTGCCAGCAGCCCCGGGACTAGCGGGGCTCAAGAGACCCAGTACTTC.

The genes are TRBV2 and TRBJ1-4, with a possible D match to TRBD1 (5 bases). Between the trimmed V and J ends, which lost 7 bases and 3 bases, there was a span of 15 bases. The CDR3 sequence is 15 residues long. CDR1 SNHLY and CDR2 FYNNEI come from the germline V gene. CDR3 DNA sequence: TGTGCCAGCAAGGCAGGGCAAGTAGCTAATGAAAAACTGTTTTTT. This gives the protein CASKAGQVANEKLFF.

The gene calls are TRBV6-2 or TRBV6-3 and TRBJ2-1; 10 nucleotides agree with TRBD2. V shed 1 base, J shed 7 bases, and the junction held 7 bases outside the gene matches. This CDR3 is 16 amino acids long. Germline V gene data show CDR1 as MNHEY and CDR2 as SVGEGT. For the CDR3, the DNA is TGTGCCAGCAGTTACTACCGGAGCGGGAGGGCGAATGAGCAGTTCTTC. Translation: CASSYYRSGRANEQFF.

This clone showed up just once. This chain joins TRBV19 and TRBJ2-4; no reliable D call. CDR1 LNHDA and CDR2 SQIVND come from the germline V gene (reference sequence). Trimming shortened V by 10 bases and J by 4 bases, and 14 bases separated the two germline ends. The CDR3 is 13 residues long. The CDR3 spells CANSPDMKNIQYF. CDR3 sequence (DNA): TGTGCCAACTCACCTGACATGAAAAACATTCAGTACTTC.

The chain links TRBV7-9 to TRBJ1-6; TRBD1 is a possible D gene (6 bases). Germline V lookup: CDR1 SEHNR, CDR2 FQNEAQ (reference sequence). V shed 5 bases and J shed 13 bases, with 21 bases lying between them. The CDR3 has 15 amino acids. This chain's CDR3 is CASSPREGETSPLHF. The CDR3 coding sequence is TGTGCCAGCAGCCCCCGGGAGGGGGAAACTTCCCCCCTCCACTTT.

This clone was counted once. The chain has TRBV7-9 and TRBJ1-4, with D unresolved. The CDR3 sequence is 11 residues long. Germline V lookup: CDR1 SEHNR, CDR2 FQNEAQ (reference sequence). V gave up 8 bases and J gave up 8 bases, with 9 bases separating them. This CDR3 is CASSQIEKLFF. CDR3 nucleotides: TGTGCCAGCTCCCAAATCGAAAAACTGTTTTTT.

V gene TRBV5-6 combines with J gene TRBJ1-2; 9 bases line up with TRBD1. Germline V lookup: CDR1 SGHDT, CDR2 YYEEEE. J was trimmed by 8 bases and V by 3 bases; bases with no gene match: 11. The CDR3 extends over 15 amino acids. The CDR3 is CASSWYRGRGRGYTF. The CDR3 region has the DNA TGTGCCAGCAGCTGGTACAGGGGGCGCGGCAGGGGCTACACCTTC.

This rearrangement joins TRBV6-5 to TRBJ2-2; weak D call: TRBD1 (6 bases). Germline V gives CDR1 MNHEY, CDR2 SVGAGI. V was clipped by 9 bases and J by 6 bases, with 8 bases between them. This CDR3 region has 11 residues. The CDR3 coding sequence is TGTGCCAGTAGACAGGCCGGGGAGCTGTTTTTT. This translates into CASRQAGELFF.

In this sample, this clone turned up once. This rearrangement joins TRBV30 to TRBJ1-4; 7 bases line up with TRBD1. The CDR3 loop spans 17 amino acids. V shed 3 bases, J shed 5 bases, and the junction held 15 bases outside the gene matches. In germline, CDR1 is GTSNPN, CDR2 SVGIG (reference sequence). The CDR3 sequence is CAWSPLLLRGKNEKLFF. The CDR3 DNA sequence: TGTGCCTGGAGCCCGCTACTCCTCAGGGGGAAGAATGAAAAACTGTTTTTT.

The chain's CDR3 is CASCRTGGSEAFF. For the CDR3, the DNA is TGTGCCAGCTGTCGGACAGGAGGGTCTGAAGCTTTCTTT. V and J are TRBV28 and TRBJ1-1, with 7 bases lining up with TRBD1. In germline, CDR1 is MDHEN, CDR2 SYDVKM. V was pared by 8 bases and J by 6 bases, with 9 bases of the junction left unmatched. The CDR3 runs 13 residues.

V is TRBV5-1 and J is TRBJ1-1, with 10 bases aligning to TRBD1. This CDR3 contains 17 residues. V lost 0 bases, J lost 6 bases, and 11 bases stayed unmatched. CDR1 SGHRS and CDR2 YFSETQ come from the germline V gene. The CDR3 loop is CASSLEVMTGGPSEAFF. The CDR3 DNA reads as TGCGCCAGCAGCTTGGAGGTCATGACAGGGGGCCCTTCTGAAGCTTTCTTT.

As concerns this clone: The sample carries other DNA sequences with the same CDR3. The chain combines TRBV4-3 with TRBJ1-2; D is undetermined. There are 14 residues in the CDR3. The germline V gene encodes CDR1 LGHNA and CDR2 YSLEER. V lost 0 bases and J lost 8, with 13 bases in between. CDR3 DNA: TGCGCCAGCAGCCAAGATCGCAGGTTTTGGGGCTACACCTTC. Its translation: CASSQDRRFWGYTF.

The table lists this clone with a count of one. The chain couples TRBV4-1 to TRBJ1-2, with a weak D call TRBD1 (5 bases). Trimming left V 2 bases short and J 0 bases short, with 10 bases between. Germline CDR1 is MGHRA and CDR2 is YSYEKL. The length of the CDR3 is 15 residues. The CDR3 nucleotides are TGCGCCAGCAGCCAATTTGGGGCCACTAACTATGGCTACACCTTC. Its translation is CASSQFGATNYGYTF.

The genes are TRBV3-1 (or the pseudogene TRBV3-2) and TRBJ1-3, with D perhaps matching TRBD1 (5 bases). There are 15 residues in the CDR3. Trimming removed 2 bases from V and 4 bases from J, with 12 bases in between. Germline CDR1 and CDR2: LGHDT and YNNKEL (reference sequence). The CDR3 region is CASSQRRGGGNTIYF. The DNA of the CDR3 is TGTGCCAGCAGCCAACGTAGGGGAGGAGGAAACACCATATATTTT.

This sequence joins TRBV2 and TRBJ2-1; 8 bases match TRBD1. This CDR3 comprises 13 residues. The V gene's germline CDR1 is SNHLY and CDR2 FYNNEI. Germline trimming cut 9 bases from V and 3 bases from J; bases unmatched to any gene: 4. The CDR3 region has the DNA TGTGCCAGGAGGGACAGGAACTACAATGAGCAGTTCTTC. Amino acid sequence: CARRDRNYNEQFF. Using reference TRBV2 and TRBJ2-1 for the parts outside the CDR3, the full variable domain is EPEVTQTPSHQVTQMGQEVILRCVPISNHLYFYWYRQILGQKVEFLVSFYNNEISEKSEIFDDQFSVERPDGSNFTLKIRSTKLEDSAMYFCARRDRNYNEQFFGPGTRLTVL.

A few counts support this clone. The gene calls are TRBV30 and TRBJ1-2; TRBD1 matches at 11 bases. This CDR3 region has 12 residues. Germline lookup yields CDR1 GTSNPN and CDR2 SVGIG (reference sequence). V was clipped by 5 bases and J by 6 bases; unmatched bases: 2. CDR3 DNA: TGTGCCTGGTCGGACAGGGGGCATGGCTACACCTTC. Translating gives CAWSDRGHGYTF.